This T cell receptor beta chain was identified in a study of identical twins. CDR3 length: 15 residues. The germline V and J ends were trimmed by 6 bases and 4 bases, with 16 bases remaining between them. Germline CDR1 is MDHEN and CDR2 is SYDVKM. Concerning this clonotype: Its antigen is not known.

Addition of a universal primer site occurred through template switching, and cDNA carried unique molecular identifiers. From the 5' RACE reads, TCRdb called clonotypes with MiXCR, one entry per CDR3 protein. The repertoire holds about 530,000 distinct CDR3 sequences, with 20% to 25% as singletons. General study results and limits: High-abundance cord blood beta clonotypes had fewer insertions; memory repertoires showed none.

The sample also formed part of further work on yellow fever vaccine responses in identical twins.

The sequencing sample was made of CD4+ T cells sorted from blood. The V gene is TRBV28, the J gene TRBJ2-1, with D perhaps TRBD1 or TRBD2 (6 bases each). The TCR originated in a woman between 18 and 29 years old in good health. The CDR3: CASRGGRVGYNEQFF. The DNA of the CDR3 is TGTGCCAGCAGGGGGGGCAGGGTAGGGTACAATGAGCAGTTCTTC.